The 12 T cell receptor beta chains below come from one sample, sequenced in a study of blood T cell repertoires in COVID-19. Produced via immunoSEQ multiplex PCR; TCRdb's table is partial and in-frame only. The sample shows roughly 250,000 clones, approximately 90% of them seen only once. The sequencing input was PBMCs or T cells enriched from blood (not recorded which). These TCRs come from a young woman who had recovered from COVID-19.

The chain employs TRBV20-1 and TRBJ2-4; D is unresolved. This CDR3 contains 12 residues. Germline loops: CDR1 DFQATT, CDR2 SNEGSKA (reference sequence). Trimming removed 3 bases at V and 2 bases at J, with 5 bases between. Written as DNA, the CDR3 is TGCAGTGCTAGTCAGTCCAAAAACATTCAGTACTTC. It yields the protein CSASQSKNIQYF.

This clone showed up just once. The V and J genes are TRBV18 and TRBJ2-3; tentatively, D is TRBD2 (6 bases). CDR1 and CDR2 from the germline V gene are KGHSH and LQKENI. This CDR3 region has 15 residues. V was clipped by 3 bases and J by 4 bases, with 14 bases between them. The CDR3 loop is CASSPGLAGADTQYF. The CDR3 coding sequence is TGTGCCAGCTCACCGGGACTGGCAGGCGCAGATACGCAGTATTTT.

The table lists this clone with a count of one. The chain uses TRBV14 and TRBJ2-2, with D maybe TRBD2 (6 bases). This CDR3 has 17 amino acids. CDR1 and CDR2 from the germline V gene are SGHDN and FVKESK. Trimming shortened V by 3 bases and J by 1 base, and 15 bases separated the two germline ends. DNA for the CDR3: TGTGCCAGCAGCCAGATGGGAGGTAGCGGGAACACCGGGGAGCTGTTTTTT. This sequence encodes CASSQMGGSGNTGELFF.

The chain carries TRBV16 and TRBJ1-3, with 8 positions matching TRBD1. V shed 3 bases, J shed 4 bases, and the junction held 2 bases outside the gene matches. The CDR3 totals 14 residues. Germline-derived CDR1 and CDR2 are KGHSY and FQNENV. The CDR3 DNA sequence: TGTGCCAGCAGCCATGGGACAGGAGGAAACACCATATATTTT. Its translation is CASSHGTGGNTIYF.

The chain links TRBV12-3 or TRBV12-4 to TRBJ1-1; a possible D gene is TRBD1 (5 bases). This CDR3 contains 11 residues. V lost 8 bases to trimming and J lost 6 bases, with 10 bases between them. DNA of the CDR3: TGTGCCAGCGGAATAGGGGCTGAAGCTTTCTTT. The encoded protein is CASGIGAEAFF.

This sequence joins TRBV9 and TRBJ2-1; possible D gene TRBD1, 6 bases. The CDR3 loop spans 15 amino acids. V was trimmed by 0 bases and J by 7 bases, leaving 14 bases between them. Germline V gives CDR1 SGDLS, CDR2 YYNGEE. CDR3 DNA: TGTGCCAGCAGCGTAGGAGGGGCAGGGGTAAATGAGCAGTTCTTC. Its protein product is CASSVGGAGVNEQFF.

CDR3 residues: CASTGTDGDTQYF. The DNA of the CDR3 is TGTGCCAGCACCGGGACAGATGGAGATACGCAGTATTTT. V is TRBV28 and J is TRBJ2-3; 7 bases align to TRBD1. V was clipped by 7 bases and J by 5 bases; unmatched bases: 6. In germline, CDR1 is MDHEN, CDR2 SYDVKM. The CDR3 length is 13 residues.

This sequence joins TRBV5-6 and TRBJ2-7; maybe TRBD2 (6 bases). Germline-derived CDR1 and CDR2 are SGHDT and YYEEEE. The CDR3 contains 16 residues. The ends were cut back, 3 bases at V and 0 bases at J, with 16 bases in the middle. The CDR3 region has the DNA TGTGCCAGCAGCTCAAGACTAGTCGCCTTCTCCTACGAGCAGTACTTC. Residues: CASSSRLVAFSYEQYF.

CDR3 DNA: TGCGCCAGCACCTCAACGGGGTTAGGGGGCGGCAGCAATCAGCCCCAGCATTTT. It translates to CASTSTGLGGGSNQPQHF. The chain joins TRBV5-1 to TRBJ1-5; 7 bases are shared with TRBD1. The V gene's germline CDR1 is SGHRS and CDR2 YFSETQ. The CDR3 has 18 residues. V trimming: 6 bases; J trimming: 1 base; junction bases outside the gene matches: 16. The entire variable domain, with the rest obtained from reference TRBV5-1 and TRBJ1-5, is as follows: KAGVTQTPRYLIKTRGQQVTLSCSPISGHRSVSWYQQTPGQGLQFLFEYFSETQRNKGNFPGRFSGRQFSNSRSEMNVSTLELGDSALYLCASTSTGLGGGSNQPQHFGDGTRLSIL.

V usage is TRBV11-3 and J usage is TRBJ2-5, with TRBD2 matching 7 bases. This CDR3 region has 13 residues. After removal of 5 bases from V and 9 bases from J, the junction contained 9 bases not matched to a gene. Germline CDR1 reads SGHNT; CDR2 reads YENEEA. DNA for the CDR3: TGTGCCAGCAGCCAGACCCGGGAGGCTGCCCAGTACTTC. Translation: CASSQTREAAQYF.

This clone was detected only once. V and J are TRBV18 and TRBJ2-1, with 7 positions matching TRBD2. This CDR3 has 16 residues. Trimming took 0 bases from V and 4 from J; bases not matched to a gene: 6. Germline V gives CDR1 KGHSH, CDR2 LQKENI. The CDR3 loop is CASSPPASGIYNEQFF. In DNA form, the CDR3 reads TGTGCCAGCTCACCACCGGCTAGCGGCATATACAATGAGCAGTTCTTC.

The genes are TRBV11-1 and TRBJ2-7; 13 positions agree with TRBD2. V shed 4 bases and J 7 bases; nucleotides not matched to a gene: 7. This CDR3 contains 15 residues. Per the germline V gene, CDR1 is SGHAT and CDR2 is FQDESV (reference sequence). CDR3 residues: CASSSGTSGIGEQYF. The CDR3 DNA reads as TGTGCCAGCAGCTCCGGGACTAGCGGGATTGGGGAGCAGTACTTC. The entire variable domain, with the rest obtained from reference TRBV11-1 and TRBJ2-7, is as follows: EAEVAQSPRYKITEKSQAVAFWCDPISGHATLYWYRQILGQGPELLVQFQDESVVDDSQLPKDRFSAERLKGVDSTLKIQPAELGDSAMYLCASSSGTSGIGEQYFGPGTRLTVT.